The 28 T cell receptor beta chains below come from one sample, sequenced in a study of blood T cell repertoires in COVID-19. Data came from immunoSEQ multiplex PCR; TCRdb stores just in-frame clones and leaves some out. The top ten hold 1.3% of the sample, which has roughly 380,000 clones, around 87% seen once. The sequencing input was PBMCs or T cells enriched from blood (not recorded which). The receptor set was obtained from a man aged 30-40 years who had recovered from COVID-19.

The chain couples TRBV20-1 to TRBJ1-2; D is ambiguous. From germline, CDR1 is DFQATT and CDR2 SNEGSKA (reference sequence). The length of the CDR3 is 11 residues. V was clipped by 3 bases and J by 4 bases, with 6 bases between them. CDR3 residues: CSARAVYGYTF. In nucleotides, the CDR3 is TGCAGTGCTAGGGCAGTCTATGGCTACACCTTC.

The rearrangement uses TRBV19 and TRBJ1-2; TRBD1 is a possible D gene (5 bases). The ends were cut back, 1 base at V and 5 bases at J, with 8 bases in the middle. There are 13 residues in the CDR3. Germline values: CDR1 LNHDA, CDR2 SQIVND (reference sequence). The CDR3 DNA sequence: TGTGCCAGTAGTATAGGGGGCCCGTATGGCTACACCTTC. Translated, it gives CASSIGGPYGYTF.

CDR3 residues: CASSSLARGGVTDTQYF. The DNA of the CDR3 is TGTGCCAGTAGTTCACTCGCCCGGGGGGGCGTCACAGATACGCAGTATTTT. The rearrangement links TRBV19 to TRBJ2-3; 8 bases align to TRBD2. CDR1 and CDR2 (germline): LNHDA, SQIVND (reference sequence). This CDR3 has 17 amino acids. V shed 5 bases and J 2 bases; nucleotides not matched to a gene: 12.

This chain's CDR3 is CSVVLQGNTGELFF. The CDR3 DNA is TGCAGCGTTGTTTTACAGGGGAACACCGGGGAGCTGTTTTTT. The rearrangement links TRBV29-1 to TRBJ2-2, with D perhaps matching TRBD1 (6 bases). The CDR3 runs 14 residues. Germline V gene data show CDR1 as SQVTM and CDR2 as ANQGSEA. V dropped 4 bases and J dropped 1 base, with 10 bases sitting between them.

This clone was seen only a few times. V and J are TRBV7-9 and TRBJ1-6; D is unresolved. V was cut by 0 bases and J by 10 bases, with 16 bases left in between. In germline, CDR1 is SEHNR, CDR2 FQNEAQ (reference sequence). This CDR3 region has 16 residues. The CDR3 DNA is TGTGCCAGCAGCTTAGCGGTGGGCAGGCCCGGCTCACCCCTCCACTTT. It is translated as CASSLAVGRPGSPLHF.

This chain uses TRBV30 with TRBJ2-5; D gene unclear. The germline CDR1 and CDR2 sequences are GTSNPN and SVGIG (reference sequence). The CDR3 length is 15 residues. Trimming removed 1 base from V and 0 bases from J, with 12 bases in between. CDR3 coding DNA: TGTGCCTGGAGTGACGCGCTCCTGTACCAAGAGACCCAGTACTTC. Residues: CAWSDALLYQETQYF. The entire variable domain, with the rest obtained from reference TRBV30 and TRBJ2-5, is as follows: SQTIHQWPATLVQPVGSPLSLECTVEGTSNPNLYWYRQAAGRGLQLLFYSVGIGQISSEVPQNLSASRPQDRQFILSSKKLLLSDSGFYLCAWSDALLYQETQYFGPGTRLLVL.

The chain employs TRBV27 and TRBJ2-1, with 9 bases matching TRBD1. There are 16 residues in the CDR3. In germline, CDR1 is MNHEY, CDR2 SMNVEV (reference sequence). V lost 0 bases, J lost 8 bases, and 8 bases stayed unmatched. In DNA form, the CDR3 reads TGTGCCAGCAGTTTATCGCGGACAGGGGATAACGATGAGCAGTTCTTC. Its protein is CASSLSRTGDNDEQFF.

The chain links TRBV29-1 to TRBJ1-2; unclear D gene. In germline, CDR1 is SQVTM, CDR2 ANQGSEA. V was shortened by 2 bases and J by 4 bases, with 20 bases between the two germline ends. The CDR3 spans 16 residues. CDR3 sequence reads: CSVETGGGVYSYGYTF. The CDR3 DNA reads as TGCAGCGTTGAAACGGGCGGCGGGGTATATAGCTATGGCTACACCTTC.

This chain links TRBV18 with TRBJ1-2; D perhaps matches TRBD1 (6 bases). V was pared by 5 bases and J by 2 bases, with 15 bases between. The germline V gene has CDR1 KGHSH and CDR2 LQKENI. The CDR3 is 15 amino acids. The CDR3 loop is CASSITDSDNYGYTF. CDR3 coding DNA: TGTGCCAGCTCAATTACGGACAGTGACAACTATGGCTACACCTTC.

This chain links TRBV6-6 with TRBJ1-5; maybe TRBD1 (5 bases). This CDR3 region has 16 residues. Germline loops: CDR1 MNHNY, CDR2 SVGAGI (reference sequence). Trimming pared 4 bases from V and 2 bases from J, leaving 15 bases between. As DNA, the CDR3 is TGTGCCAGCAGTTCCCGACAGCTCACAGGCAATCAGCCCCAGCATTTT. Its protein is CASSSRQLTGNQPQHF.

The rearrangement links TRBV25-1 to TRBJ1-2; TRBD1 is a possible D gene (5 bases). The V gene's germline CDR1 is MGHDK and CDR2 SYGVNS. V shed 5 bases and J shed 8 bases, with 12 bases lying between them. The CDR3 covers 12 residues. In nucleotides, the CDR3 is TGTGCCAGCAGTCAGGGAGGCTGGGGCTACACCTTC. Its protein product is CASSQGGWGYTF.

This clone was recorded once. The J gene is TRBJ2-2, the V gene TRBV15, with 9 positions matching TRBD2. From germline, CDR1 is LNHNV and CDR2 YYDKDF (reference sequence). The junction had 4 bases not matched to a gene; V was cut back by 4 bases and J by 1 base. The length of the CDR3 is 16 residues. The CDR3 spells CATSKRLAVNTGELFF. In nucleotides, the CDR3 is TGTGCCACCAGCAAAAGACTAGCGGTGAACACCGGGGAGCTGTTTTTT.

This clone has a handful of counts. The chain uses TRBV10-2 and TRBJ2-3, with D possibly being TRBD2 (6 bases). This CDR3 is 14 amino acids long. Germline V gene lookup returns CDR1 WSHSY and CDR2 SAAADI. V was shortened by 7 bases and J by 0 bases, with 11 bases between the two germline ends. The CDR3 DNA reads TGCGCCAGCAACCTCGCGGGGAGCACAGATACGCAGTATTTT. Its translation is CASNLAGSTDTQYF.

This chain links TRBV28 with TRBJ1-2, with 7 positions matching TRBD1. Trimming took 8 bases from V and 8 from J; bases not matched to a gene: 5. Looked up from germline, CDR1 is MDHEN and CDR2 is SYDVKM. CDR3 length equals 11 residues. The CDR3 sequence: CASHRGRGYTF. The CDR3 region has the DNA TGTGCCAGCCACAGGGGCCGCGGCTACACCTTC.

The CDR3 protein is CATLNKNTEAFF. As DNA, the CDR3 is TGTGCCACTCTGAACAAGAACACTGAAGCTTTCTTT. The V and J genes are TRBV2 and TRBJ1-1; D not certain. This CDR3 has 12 residues. Germline lookup yields CDR1 SNHLY and CDR2 FYNNEI. Trimming removed 10 bases from V and 1 base from J, with 10 bases in between.

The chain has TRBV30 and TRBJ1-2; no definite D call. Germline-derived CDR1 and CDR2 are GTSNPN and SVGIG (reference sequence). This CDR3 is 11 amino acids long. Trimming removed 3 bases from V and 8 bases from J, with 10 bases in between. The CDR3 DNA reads TGTGCCTGGAGCCGGGAGTTCGGCTACACCTTC. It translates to CAWSREFGYTF. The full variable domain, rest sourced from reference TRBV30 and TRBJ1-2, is SQTIHQWPATLVQPVGSPLSLECTVEGTSNPNLYWYRQAAGRGLQLLFYSVGIGQISSEVPQNLSASRPQDRQFILSSKKLLLSDSGFYLCAWSREFGYTFGSGTRLTVV.

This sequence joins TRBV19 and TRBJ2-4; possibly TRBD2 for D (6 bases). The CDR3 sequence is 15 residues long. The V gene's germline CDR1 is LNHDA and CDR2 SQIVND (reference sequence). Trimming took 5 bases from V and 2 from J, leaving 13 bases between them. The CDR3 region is CASSGTRDSKNIQYF. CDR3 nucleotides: TGTGCCAGTAGTGGAACCCGGGACTCCAAAAACATTCAGTACTTC.

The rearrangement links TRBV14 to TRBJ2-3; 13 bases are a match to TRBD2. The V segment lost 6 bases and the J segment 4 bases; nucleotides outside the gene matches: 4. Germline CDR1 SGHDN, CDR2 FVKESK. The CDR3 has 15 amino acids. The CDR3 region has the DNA TGTGCCAGCAGACTAGCGGGGGGGGCCCCAGATACGCAGTATTTT. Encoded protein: CASRLAGGAPDTQYF. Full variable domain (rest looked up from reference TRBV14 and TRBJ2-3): EAGVTQFPSHSVIEKGQTVTLRCDPISGHDNLYWYRRVMGKEIKFLLHFVKESKQDESGMPNNRFLAERTGGTYSTLKVQPAELEDSGVYFCASRLAGGAPDTQYFGPGTRLTVL.

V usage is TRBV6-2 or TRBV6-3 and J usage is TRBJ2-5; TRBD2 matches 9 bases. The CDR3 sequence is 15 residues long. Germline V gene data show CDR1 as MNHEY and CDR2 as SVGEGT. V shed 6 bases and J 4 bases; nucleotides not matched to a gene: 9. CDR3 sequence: CASSTTGTSLETQYF. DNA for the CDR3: TGTGCCAGCAGCACGACCGGGACTAGCTTAGAGACCCAGTACTTC.

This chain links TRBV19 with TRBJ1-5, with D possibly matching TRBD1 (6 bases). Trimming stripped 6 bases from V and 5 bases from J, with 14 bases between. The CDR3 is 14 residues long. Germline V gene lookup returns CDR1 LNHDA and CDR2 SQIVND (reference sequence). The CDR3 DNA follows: TGTGCCAGTAGGCTCAGACAGGTACATCAGCCCCAGCATTTT. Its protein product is CASRLRQVHQPQHF.

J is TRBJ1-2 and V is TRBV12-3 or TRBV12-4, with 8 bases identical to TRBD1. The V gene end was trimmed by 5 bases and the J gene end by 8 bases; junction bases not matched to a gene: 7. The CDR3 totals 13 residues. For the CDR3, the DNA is TGTGCCAGCAGTCGAGGACAGGGCGGAGGCTACACCTTC. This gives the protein CASSRGQGGGYTF.

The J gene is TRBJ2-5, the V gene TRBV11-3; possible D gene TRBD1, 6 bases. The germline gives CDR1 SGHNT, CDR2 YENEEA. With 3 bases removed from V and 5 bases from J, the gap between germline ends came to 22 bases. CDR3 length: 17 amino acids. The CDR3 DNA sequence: TGTGCCAGCAGCTTTCTGTCGGCCGGACAGTCGGAGGAGACCCAGTACTTC. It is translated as CASSFLSAGQSEETQYF.

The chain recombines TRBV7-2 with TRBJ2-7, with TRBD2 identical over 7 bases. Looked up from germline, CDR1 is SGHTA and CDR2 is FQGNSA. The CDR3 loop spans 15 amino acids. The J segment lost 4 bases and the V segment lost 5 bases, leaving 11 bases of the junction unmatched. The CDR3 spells CASSALWGGIYEQYF. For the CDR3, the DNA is TGTGCCAGCAGCGCCCTGTGGGGGGGGATTTACGAGCAGTACTTC.

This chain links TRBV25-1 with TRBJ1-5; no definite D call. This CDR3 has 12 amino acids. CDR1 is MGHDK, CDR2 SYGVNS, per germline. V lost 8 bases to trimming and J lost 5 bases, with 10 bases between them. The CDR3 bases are TGTGCCAGCGAGGGTGGCGATCAGCCCCAGCATTTT. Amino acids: CASEGGDQPQHF. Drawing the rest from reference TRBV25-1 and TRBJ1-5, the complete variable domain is EADIYQTPRYLVIGTGKKITLECSQTMGHDKMYWYQQDPGMELHLIHYSYGVNSTEKGDLSSESTVSRIRTEHFPLTLESARPSHTSQYLCASEGGDQPQHFGDGTRLSIL.

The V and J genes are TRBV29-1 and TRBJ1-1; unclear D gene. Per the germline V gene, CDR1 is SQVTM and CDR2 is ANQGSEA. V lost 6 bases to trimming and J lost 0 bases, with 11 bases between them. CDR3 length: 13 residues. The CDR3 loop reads CSVCREMNTEAFF. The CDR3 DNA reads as TGCAGCGTCTGCCGCGAAATGAACACTGAAGCTTTCTTT. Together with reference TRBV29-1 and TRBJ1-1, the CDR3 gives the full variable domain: SAVISQKPSRDICQRGTSLTIQCQVDSQVTMMFWYRQQPGQSLTLIATANQGSEATYESGFVIDKFPISRPNLTFSTLTVSNMSPEDSSIYLCSVCREMNTEAFFGQGTRLTVV.

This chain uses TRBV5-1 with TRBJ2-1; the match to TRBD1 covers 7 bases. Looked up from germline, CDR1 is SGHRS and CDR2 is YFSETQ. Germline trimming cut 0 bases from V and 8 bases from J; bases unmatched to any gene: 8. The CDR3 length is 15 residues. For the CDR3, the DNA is TGCGCCAGCAGCTTGGCCGTCGGGACAGACCATGAGCAGTTCTTC. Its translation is CASSLAVGTDHEQFF. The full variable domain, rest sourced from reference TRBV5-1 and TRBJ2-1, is KAGVTQTPRYLIKTRGQQVTLSCSPISGHRSVSWYQQTPGQGLQFLFEYFSETQRNKGNFPGRFSGRQFSNSRSEMNVSTLELGDSALYLCASSLAVGTDHEQFFGPGTRLTVL.

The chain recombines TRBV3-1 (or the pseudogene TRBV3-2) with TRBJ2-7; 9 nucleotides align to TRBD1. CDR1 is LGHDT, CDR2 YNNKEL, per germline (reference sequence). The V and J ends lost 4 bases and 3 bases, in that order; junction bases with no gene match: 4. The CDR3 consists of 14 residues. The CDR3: CASSLRQGGYEQYF. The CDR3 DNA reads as TGTGCCAGCAGCCTTCGACAGGGGGGCTACGAGCAGTACTTC.

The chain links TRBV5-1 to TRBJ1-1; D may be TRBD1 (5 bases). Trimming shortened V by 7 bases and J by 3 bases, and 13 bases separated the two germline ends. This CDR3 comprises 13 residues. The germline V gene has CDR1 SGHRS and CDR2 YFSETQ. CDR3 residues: CASSDGGHTEAFF. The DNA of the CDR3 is TGCGCCAGCTCGGACGGGGGACACACTGAAGCTTTCTTT. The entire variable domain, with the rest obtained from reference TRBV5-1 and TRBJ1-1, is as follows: KAGVTQTPRYLIKTRGQQVTLSCSPISGHRSVSWYQQTPGQGLQFLFEYFSETQRNKGNFPGRFSGRQFSNSRSEMNVSTLELGDSALYLCASSDGGHTEAFFGQGTRLTVV.